One sample yielded the 19 T cell receptor beta chains listed below, sequenced in a study of shared clonotypes between healthy human individuals. Libraries were prepared by immunoSEQ multiplex PCR; TCRdb keeps only in-frame clonotypes and omits some of them. The sample lists about 520,000 clones, approximately 95% occurring once. Source material: naive CD4+ T cells sorted from blood. This sample's subset: CD45RA+ positively selected. These receptors originate from a woman aged 25 to 39 in good health.

The chain links TRBV7-3 to TRBJ1-5; no clear D. Germline values: CDR1 SGHTA, CDR2 FQGTGA. V was trimmed by 0 bases and J by 5 bases, leaving 5 bases between them. The CDR3 spans 13 residues. CDR3 loop: CASSLTEDQPQHF. CDR3 nucleotides: TGTGCCAGCAGCTTAACGGAAGATCAGCCCCAGCATTTT.

The rearrangement joins TRBV19 to TRBJ1-2, with D possibly TRBD1 on 6 matching bases. There are 14 residues in the CDR3. The germline V gene encodes CDR1 LNHDA and CDR2 SQIVND (reference sequence). V lost 5 bases and J lost 4, with 14 bases in between. This CDR3 is CASSLNRDTYGYTF. For the CDR3, the DNA is TGTGCCAGTAGTCTCAACCGGGACACCTATGGCTACACCTTC.

This chain links TRBV10-3 with TRBJ2-2; D is possibly TRBD2 (6 bases). V was cut by 3 bases and J by 0 bases, with 14 bases left in between. The CDR3 length is 17 residues. Germline V lookup: CDR1 ENHRY, CDR2 SYGVKD. CDR3 amino acids: CAISDLGGVPNTGELFF. In DNA form, the CDR3 reads TGTGCCATCAGTGATTTGGGGGGAGTACCGAACACCGGGGAGCTGTTTTTT.

The J gene is TRBJ2-1, the V gene TRBV28; the D is unclear. Germline values: CDR1 MDHEN, CDR2 SYDVKM. V was cut by 3 bases and J by 1 base, with 10 bases left in between. This CDR3 spans 15 amino acids. The CDR3 bases are TGTGCCAGCAGTTTCTGGCAGATTTCCTACAATGAGCAGTTCTTC. It specifies CASSFWQISYNEQFF.

This chain uses TRBV5-1 with TRBJ1-4, with D tentatively TRBD1 (5 bases). Germline V CDR1 and CDR2: SGHRS, YFSETQ. V lost 2 bases and J lost 7, with 18 bases in between. The CDR3 consists of 16 residues. The CDR3 bases are TGCGCCAGCAGCTTCGTCGGGACTACTAGCGGTGAAAAACTGTTTTTT. Amino acid sequence: CASSFVGTTSGEKLFF. Full variable domain (remainder filled in from reference TRBV5-1 and TRBJ1-4): KAGVTQTPRYLIKTRGQQVTLSCSPISGHRSVSWYQQTPGQGLQFLFEYFSETQRNKGNFPGRFSGRQFSNSRSEMNVSTLELGDSALYLCASSFVGTTSGEKLFFGSGTQLSVL.

V is TRBV5-1 and J is TRBJ2-2, with TRBD2 matching over 7 bases. Germline V CDR1 and CDR2: SGHRS, YFSETQ. V shed 0 bases and J 0 bases; nucleotides not matched to a gene: 5. The length of the CDR3 is 17 residues. This CDR3 reads CASSLDPSGTNTGELFF. The CDR3 DNA sequence: TGCGCCAGCAGCTTGGATCCTAGCGGAACGAACACCGGGGAGCTGTTTTTT. Variable domain in full (rest from reference TRBV5-1 and TRBJ2-2): KAGVTQTPRYLIKTRGQQVTLSCSPISGHRSVSWYQQTPGQGLQFLFEYFSETQRNKGNFPGRFSGRQFSNSRSEMNVSTLELGDSALYLCASSLDPSGTNTGELFFGEGSRLTVL.

This chain connects TRBV10-2 to TRBJ2-1, with D perhaps matching TRBD2 (5 bases). Trimming stripped 7 bases from V and 4 bases from J, with 17 bases between. CDR1 and CDR2 from the germline V gene are WSHSY and SAAADI. The CDR3 runs to 15 residues. CDR3 DNA sequence: TGCGCCAGCATACCCTCGAGGGTGGGATACAATGAGCAGTTCTTC. The encoded protein is CASIPSRVGYNEQFF.

The chain is built from TRBV2 and TRBJ1-2; D might be TRBD1 (5 bases). CDR3 length equals 14 residues. The germline V and J ends were trimmed by 5 bases and 7 bases, with 17 bases remaining between them. CDR1 SNHLY and CDR2 FYNNEI come from the germline V gene. In nucleotides, the CDR3 is TGTGCCAGCAGTCAGGGTCTGGGTTTCTCTGGCTACACCTTC. Its translation: CASSQGLGFSGYTF.

This clone was seen just once. This CDR3 is also generated by other DNA sequences in the sample. This chain connects TRBV20-1 to TRBJ2-7; the D is unclear. The V gene's germline CDR1 is DFQATT and CDR2 SNEGSKA (reference sequence). This CDR3 spans 11 amino acids. V was trimmed by 3 bases and J by 0 bases, leaving 3 bases between them. CDR3 amino acids: CSASGSYEQYF. The CDR3 DNA reads TGCAGTGCTAGCGGCTCCTACGAGCAGTACTTC.

The CDR3 loop reads CASSDRPNTEAFF. CDR3 nucleotide sequence: TGTGCCAGCAGTGACCGACCGAACACTGAAGCTTTCTTT. V gene TRBV25-1 combines with J gene TRBJ1-1, with D uncertain. Germline lookup yields CDR1 MGHDK and CDR2 SYGVNS. The CDR3 has 13 amino acids. Between the trimmed V and J ends, which lost 3 bases and 1 base, there was a span of 6 bases.

The chain uses TRBV6-1 and TRBJ2-1, with TRBD1 matching over 7 bases. The germline gives CDR1 MNHNS, CDR2 SASEGT. The V and J ends lost 7 bases and 3 bases, in that order; junction bases with no gene match: 9. The CDR3 consists of 15 residues. In DNA form, the CDR3 reads TGTGCCAGCATTGAGGGGGCGAGGTTCTACAATGAGCAGTTCTTC. Amino acids: CASIEGARFYNEQFF.

This clone was seen once. This chain joins TRBV29-1 and TRBJ2-1; D gene ambiguous. There are 14 residues in the CDR3. V was shortened by 6 bases and J by 2 bases, with 14 bases between the two germline ends. From germline, CDR1 is SQVTM and CDR2 ANQGSEA. CDR3 in amino acids: CSVCRASAYNEQFF. CDR3 DNA: TGCAGCGTATGCCGGGCGTCGGCCTACAATGAGCAGTTCTTC.

J is TRBJ2-5 and V is TRBV2; 10 bases fit TRBD1. The CDR3 extends over 16 amino acids. Germline CDR1 and CDR2: SNHLY and FYNNEI. V dropped 4 bases and J dropped 1; count of bases not matched to a gene: 6. The CDR3 loop is CASSGPRDRGQETQYF. For the CDR3, the DNA is TGTGCCAGCAGTGGGCCCCGGGACAGGGGCCAAGAGACCCAGTACTTC. Full variable domain (outside the CDR3, taken from reference TRBV2 and TRBJ2-5): EPEVTQTPSHQVTQMGQEVILRCVPISNHLYFYWYRQILGQKVEFLVSFYNNEISEKSEIFDDQFSVERPDGSNFTLKIRSTKLEDSAMYFCASSGPRDRGQETQYFGPGTRLLVL.

This chain links TRBV6-5 with TRBJ1-1; tentative D call: TRBD1 (5 bases). Germline loops: CDR1 MNHEY, CDR2 SVGAGI. This CDR3 is 15 amino acids long. The V end lost 6 bases, the J end lost 3 bases, and 17 bases lay between the germline ends. Here the CDR3 DNA reads TGTGCCAGCAGGACCCAGGGAGGGTGGGACACTGAAGCTTTCTTT. Protein sequence: CASRTQGGWDTEAFF.

The V gene is TRBV5-4, the J gene TRBJ2-7, with 11 bases lining up with TRBD1. Germline values: CDR1 SGHNT, CDR2 YYREEE (reference sequence). J was trimmed by 6 bases and V by 4 bases; bases with no gene match: 3. The CDR3 is 13 amino acids. The CDR3 bases are TGTGCCAGCAGCCAGGGGACAGGGGGCGAGCAGTACTTC. This codes for CASSQGTGGEQYF.

The chain links TRBV10-3 to TRBJ1-2, with D uncertain. The CDR3 length is 15 residues. The germline gives CDR1 ENHRY, CDR2 SYGVKD. Trimming shortened V by 0 bases and J by 4 bases, and 12 bases separated the two germline ends. CDR3 nucleotide sequence: TGTGCCATCAGTGAGTCGACTCCAGGAGTCTATGGCTACACCTTC. This codes for CAISESTPGVYGYTF.

The rearrangement joins TRBV15 to TRBJ2-7; 10 nucleotides agree with TRBD2. CDR1 and CDR2 from the germline V gene are LNHNV and YYDKDF (reference sequence). The CDR3 extends over 17 amino acids. After removal of 4 bases from V and 2 bases from J, the junction contained 11 bases not matched to a gene. CDR3 DNA: TGTGCCACCAGCAAACCCCGGACTAGCGGACTCACCTACGAGCAGTACTTC. This sequence encodes CATSKPRTSGLTYEQYF. The complete variable domain, with remaining parts taken from reference TRBV15 and TRBJ2-7, reads DAMVIQNPRYQVTQFGKPVTLSCSQTLNHNVMYWYQQKSSQAPKLLFHYYDKDFNNEADTPDNFQSRRPNTSFCFLDIRSPGLGDTAMYLCATSKPRTSGLTYEQYFGPGTRLTVT.

The chain's CDR3 is CASSWPSYGSGRTDTQYF. CDR3 nucleotide sequence: TGCGCCAGCAGCTGGCCGTCTTACGGGAGCGGCCGCACAGATACGCAGTATTTT. This chain connects TRBV5-1 to TRBJ2-3; D is possibly TRBD2 (6 bases). The V gene lost 3 bases and the J gene lost 1 base, with 21 bases spanning the gap. The CDR3 spans 18 residues. Germline CDR1 and CDR2: SGHRS and YFSETQ. The variable domain in full, with the rest retrieved from reference TRBV5-1 and TRBJ2-3, is KAGVTQTPRYLIKTRGQQVTLSCSPISGHRSVSWYQQTPGQGLQFLFEYFSETQRNKGNFPGRFSGRQFSNSRSEMNVSTLELGDSALYLCASSWPSYGSGRTDTQYFGPGTRLTVL.

This chain joins TRBV25-1 and TRBJ2-3, with D uncertain. Germline V gene sequence: CDR1 MGHDK, CDR2 SYGVNS. The CDR3 extends over 15 amino acids. V was clipped by 6 bases and J by 0 bases, with 13 bases between them. The CDR3 DNA follows: TGTGCCAGCAGCGCCTTTACGGAGAGCACAGATACGCAGTATTTT. This codes for CASSAFTESTDTQYF.